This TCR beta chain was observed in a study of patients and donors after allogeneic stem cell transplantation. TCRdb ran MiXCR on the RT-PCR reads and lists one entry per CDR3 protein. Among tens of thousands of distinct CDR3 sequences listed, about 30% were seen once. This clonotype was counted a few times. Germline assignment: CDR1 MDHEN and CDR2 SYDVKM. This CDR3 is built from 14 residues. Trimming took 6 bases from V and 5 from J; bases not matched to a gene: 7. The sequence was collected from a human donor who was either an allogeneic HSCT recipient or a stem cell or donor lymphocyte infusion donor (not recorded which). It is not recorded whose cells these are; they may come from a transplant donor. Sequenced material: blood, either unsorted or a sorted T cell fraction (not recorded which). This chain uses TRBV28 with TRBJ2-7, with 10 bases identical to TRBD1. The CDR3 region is CASSFGTGADEQYF. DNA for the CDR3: TGTGCCAGCAGCTTTGGGACAGGGGCGGACGAGCAGTACTTC.